The sequence of this T cell receptor (beta chain) was determined in a study of cytomegalovirus exposure and HLA in healthy donors. Overall study context: There were about 85 million unique TCRs (from HLA-typed donors) in an early data release.

Concerning this clone itself: The antigen remains unidentified.

General observations from the study: Productive status was seen about 90% or about 30% of the time for most TCR beta V segments in an earlier analysis. What a later analysis showed was that several of the most significant clusters appeared linked to common viral pathogens.

CDR3 length equals 16 residues. V was trimmed by 3 bases and J by 0 bases, leaving 12 bases between them. CDR1 and CDR2 from the germline V gene are SGHDT and YYEEEE. Both 60 Vbeta primers and 13 Jbeta primers went into the PCR. Data came from immunoSEQ multiplex PCR; TCRdb stores just in-frame clones and leaves some out. This sample has 80,000 to 90,000 clones, with more than 60% found just once. The receptor was derived from a man between 40 and 49 years old in good health and CMV-seronegative. The specimen sequenced was PBMCs. This chain joins TRBV5-6 and TRBJ1-4; D might be TRBD1 (6 bases). CDR3 sequence reads: CASSSQSGATNEKLFF. The CDR3 DNA reads as TGTGCCAGCAGCTCTCAATCAGGGGCAACTAATGAAAAACTGTTTTTT. The full variable domain, with the rest looked up from reference TRBV5-6 and TRBJ1-4, is DAGVTQSPTHLIKTRGQQVTLRCSPKSGHDTVSWYQQALGQGPQFIFQYYEEEERQRGNFPDRFSGHQFPNYSSELNVNALLLGDSALYLCASSSQSGATNEKLFFGSGTQLSVL.